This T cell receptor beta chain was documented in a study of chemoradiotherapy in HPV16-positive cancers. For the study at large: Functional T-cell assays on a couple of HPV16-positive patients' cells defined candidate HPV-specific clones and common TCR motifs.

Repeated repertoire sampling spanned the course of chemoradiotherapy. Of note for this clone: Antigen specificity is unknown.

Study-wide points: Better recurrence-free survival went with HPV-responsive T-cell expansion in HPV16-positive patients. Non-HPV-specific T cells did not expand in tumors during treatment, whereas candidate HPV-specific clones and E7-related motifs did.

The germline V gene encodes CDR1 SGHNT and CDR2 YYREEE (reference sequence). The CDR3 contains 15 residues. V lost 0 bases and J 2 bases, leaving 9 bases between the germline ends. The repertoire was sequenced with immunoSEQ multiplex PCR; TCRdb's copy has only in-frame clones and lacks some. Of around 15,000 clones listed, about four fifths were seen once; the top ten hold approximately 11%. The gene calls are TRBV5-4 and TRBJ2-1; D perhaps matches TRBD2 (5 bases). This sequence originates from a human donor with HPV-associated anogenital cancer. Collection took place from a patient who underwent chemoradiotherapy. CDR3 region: CASSLDSGTYNEQFF. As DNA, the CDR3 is TGTGCCAGCAGCTTGGACAGCGGTACCTACAATGAGCAGTTCTTC.